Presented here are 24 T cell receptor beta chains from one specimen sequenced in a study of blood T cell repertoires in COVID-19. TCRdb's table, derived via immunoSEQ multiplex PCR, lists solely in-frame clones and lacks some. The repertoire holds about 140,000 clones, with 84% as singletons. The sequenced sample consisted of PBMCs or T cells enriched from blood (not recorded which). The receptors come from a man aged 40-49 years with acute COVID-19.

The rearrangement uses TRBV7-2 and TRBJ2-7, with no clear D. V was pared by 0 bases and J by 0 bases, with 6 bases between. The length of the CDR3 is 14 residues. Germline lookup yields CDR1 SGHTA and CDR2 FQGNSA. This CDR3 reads CASSLAADSYEQYF. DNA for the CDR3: TGTGCCAGCAGCTTAGCGGCAGACTCCTACGAGCAGTACTTC.

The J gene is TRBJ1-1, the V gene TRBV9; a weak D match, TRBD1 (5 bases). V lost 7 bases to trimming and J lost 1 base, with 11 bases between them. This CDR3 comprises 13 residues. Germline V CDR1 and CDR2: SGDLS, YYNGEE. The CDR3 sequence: CASGRQSNTEAFF. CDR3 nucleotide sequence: TGTGCCAGCGGAAGACAGTCGAACACTGAAGCTTTCTTT.

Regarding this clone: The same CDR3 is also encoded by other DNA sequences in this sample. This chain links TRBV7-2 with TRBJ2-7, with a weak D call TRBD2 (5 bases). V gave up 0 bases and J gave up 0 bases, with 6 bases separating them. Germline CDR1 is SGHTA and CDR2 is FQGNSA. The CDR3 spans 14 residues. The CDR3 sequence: CASSLAGSSYEQYF. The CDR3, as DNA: TGTGCCAGCAGCTTAGCGGGGAGCTCCTACGAGCAGTACTTC. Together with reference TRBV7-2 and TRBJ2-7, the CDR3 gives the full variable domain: GAGVSQSPSNKVTEKGKDVELRCDPISGHTALYWYRQSLGQGLEFLIYFQGNSAPDKSGLPSDRFSAERTGGSVSTLTIQRTQQEDSAVYLCASSLAGSSYEQYFGPGTRLTVT.

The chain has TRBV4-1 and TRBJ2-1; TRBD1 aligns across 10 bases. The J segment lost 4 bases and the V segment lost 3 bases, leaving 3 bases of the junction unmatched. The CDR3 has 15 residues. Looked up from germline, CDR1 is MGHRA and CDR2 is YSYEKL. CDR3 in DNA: TGCGCCAGCAGCCAGGACAGGGGGTATTACAATGAGCAGTTCTTC. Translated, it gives CASSQDRGYYNEQFF.

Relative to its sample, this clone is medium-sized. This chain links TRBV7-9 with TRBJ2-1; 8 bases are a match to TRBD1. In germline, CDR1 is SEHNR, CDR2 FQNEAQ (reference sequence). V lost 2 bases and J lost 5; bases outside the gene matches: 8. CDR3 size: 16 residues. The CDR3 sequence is CASSLLDREVHNEQFF. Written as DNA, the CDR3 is TGTGCCAGCAGCTTATTGGACAGGGAGGTTCACAATGAGCAGTTCTTC. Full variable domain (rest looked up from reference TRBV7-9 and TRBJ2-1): DTGVSQNPRHKITKRGQNVTFRCDPISEHNRLYWYRQTLGQGPEFLTYFQNEAQLEKSRLLSDRFSAERPKGSFSTLEIQRTEQGDSAMYLCASSLLDREVHNEQFFGPGTRLTVL.

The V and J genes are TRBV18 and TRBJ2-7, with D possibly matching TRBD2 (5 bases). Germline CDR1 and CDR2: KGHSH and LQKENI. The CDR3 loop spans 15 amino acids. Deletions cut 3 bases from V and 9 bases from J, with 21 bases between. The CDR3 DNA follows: TGTGCCAGCTCACCTAACGACGGGAAGGCGACTTGGCAGTACTTC. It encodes CASSPNDGKATWQYF.

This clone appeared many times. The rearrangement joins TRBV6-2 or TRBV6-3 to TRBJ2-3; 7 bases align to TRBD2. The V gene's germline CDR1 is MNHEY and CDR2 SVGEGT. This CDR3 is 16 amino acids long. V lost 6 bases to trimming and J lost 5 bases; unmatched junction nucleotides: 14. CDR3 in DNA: TGTGCCAGCAGACCTGCGACTAGCTGGGGATTAGATACGCAGTATTTT. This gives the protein CASRPATSWGLDTQYF.

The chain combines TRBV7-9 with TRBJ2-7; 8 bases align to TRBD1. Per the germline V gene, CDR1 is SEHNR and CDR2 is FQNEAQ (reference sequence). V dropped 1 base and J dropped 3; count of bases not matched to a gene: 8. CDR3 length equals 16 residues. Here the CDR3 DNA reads TGTGCCAGCAGCTTAGAAGCAGGGGGCGCTTACTACGAGCAGTACTTC. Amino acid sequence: CASSLEAGGAYYEQYF.

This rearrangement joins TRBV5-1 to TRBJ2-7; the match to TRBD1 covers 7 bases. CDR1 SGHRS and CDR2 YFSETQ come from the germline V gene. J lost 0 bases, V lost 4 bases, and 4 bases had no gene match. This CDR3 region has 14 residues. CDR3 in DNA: TGCGCCAGCAGCGTGGACAGGTTCTCCTACGAGCAGTACTTC. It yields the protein CASSVDRFSYEQYF.

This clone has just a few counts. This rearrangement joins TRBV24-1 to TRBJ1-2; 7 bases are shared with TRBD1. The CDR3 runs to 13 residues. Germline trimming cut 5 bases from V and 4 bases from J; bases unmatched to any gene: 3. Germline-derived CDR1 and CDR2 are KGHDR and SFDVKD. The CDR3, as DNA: TGTGCCACCAGTGCCCGGGACAGCTATGGCTACACCTTC. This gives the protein CATSARDSYGYTF.

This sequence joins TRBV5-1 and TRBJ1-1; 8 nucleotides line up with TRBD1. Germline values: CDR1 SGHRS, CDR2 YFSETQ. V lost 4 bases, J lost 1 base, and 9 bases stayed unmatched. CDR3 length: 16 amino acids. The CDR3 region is CASSIFLGQENTEAFF. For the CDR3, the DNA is TGCGCCAGCAGCATTTTTCTGGGACAGGAGAACACTGAAGCTTTCTTT.

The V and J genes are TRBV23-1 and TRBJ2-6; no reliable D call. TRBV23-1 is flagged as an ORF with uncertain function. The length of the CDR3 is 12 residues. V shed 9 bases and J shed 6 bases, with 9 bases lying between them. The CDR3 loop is CASIPTANVLTF. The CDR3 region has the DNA TGCGCCAGTATTCCTACGGCCAACGTCCTGACTTTC.

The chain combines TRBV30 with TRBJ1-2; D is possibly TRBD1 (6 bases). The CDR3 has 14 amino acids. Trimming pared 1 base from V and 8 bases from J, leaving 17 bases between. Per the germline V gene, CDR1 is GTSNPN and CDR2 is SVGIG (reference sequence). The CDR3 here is CAWSGLGAAEGYTF. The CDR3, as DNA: TGTGCCTGGAGTGGTTTGGGGGCGGCTGAAGGCTACACCTTC.

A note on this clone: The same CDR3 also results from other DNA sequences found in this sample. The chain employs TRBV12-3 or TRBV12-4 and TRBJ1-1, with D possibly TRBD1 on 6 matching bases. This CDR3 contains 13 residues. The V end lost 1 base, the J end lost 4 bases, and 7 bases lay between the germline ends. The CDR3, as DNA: TGTGCCAGCAGTTTAGGAGGGGGCACTGAAGCTTTCTTT. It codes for CASSLGGGTEAFF.

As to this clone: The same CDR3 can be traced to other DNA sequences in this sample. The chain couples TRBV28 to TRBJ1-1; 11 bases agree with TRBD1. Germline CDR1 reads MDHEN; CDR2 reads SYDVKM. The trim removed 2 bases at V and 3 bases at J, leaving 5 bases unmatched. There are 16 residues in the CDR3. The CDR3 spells CASSLRDRGLDTEAFF. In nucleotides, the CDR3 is TGTGCCAGCAGTTTAAGGGACAGGGGGTTAGACACTGAAGCTTTCTTT. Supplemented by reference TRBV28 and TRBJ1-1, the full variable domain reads DVKVTQSSRYLVKRTGEKVFLECVQDMDHENMFWYRQDPGLGLRLIYFSYDVKMKEKGDIPEGYSVSREKKERFSLILESASTNQTSMYLCASSLRDRGLDTEAFFGQGTRLTVV.

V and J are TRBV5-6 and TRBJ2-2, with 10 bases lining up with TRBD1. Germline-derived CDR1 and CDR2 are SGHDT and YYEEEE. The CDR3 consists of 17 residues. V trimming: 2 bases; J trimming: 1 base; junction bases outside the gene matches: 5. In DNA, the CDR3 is TGTGCCAGCAGCTTAAACCGGGACAGGGGGAACACCGGGGAGCTGTTTTTT. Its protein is CASSLNRDRGNTGELFF.

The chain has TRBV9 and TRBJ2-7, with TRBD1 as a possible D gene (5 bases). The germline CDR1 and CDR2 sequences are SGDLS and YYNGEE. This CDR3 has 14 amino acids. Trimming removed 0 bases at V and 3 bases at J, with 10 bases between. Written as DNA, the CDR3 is TGTGCCAGCAGCGTAGAACAGGAGAACTACGAGCAGTACTTC. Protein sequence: CASSVEQENYEQYF.

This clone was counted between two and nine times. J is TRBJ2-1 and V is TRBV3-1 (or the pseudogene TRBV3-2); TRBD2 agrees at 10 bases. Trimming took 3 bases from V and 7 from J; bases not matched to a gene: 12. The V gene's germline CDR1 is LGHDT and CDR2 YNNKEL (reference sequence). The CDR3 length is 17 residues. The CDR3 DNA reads TGTGCCAGCAGCCAGGTCTCAGCGGGGGGGCAAGGTAATGAGCAGTTCTTC. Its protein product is CASSQVSAGGQGNEQFF.

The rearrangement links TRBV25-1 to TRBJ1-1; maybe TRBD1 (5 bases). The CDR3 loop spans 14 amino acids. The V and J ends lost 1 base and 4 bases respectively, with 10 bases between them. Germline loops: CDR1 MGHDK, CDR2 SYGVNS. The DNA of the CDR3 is TGTGCCAGCAGTGAATCCGGGGGTGGCACTGAAGCTTTCTTT. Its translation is CASSESGGGTEAFF.

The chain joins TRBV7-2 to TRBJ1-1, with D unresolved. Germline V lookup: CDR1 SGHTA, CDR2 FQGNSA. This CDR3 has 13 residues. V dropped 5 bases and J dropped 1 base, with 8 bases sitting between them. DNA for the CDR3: TGTGCCAGCAGCGTCGCCAGGAACACTGAAGCTTTCTTT. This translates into CASSVARNTEAFF.

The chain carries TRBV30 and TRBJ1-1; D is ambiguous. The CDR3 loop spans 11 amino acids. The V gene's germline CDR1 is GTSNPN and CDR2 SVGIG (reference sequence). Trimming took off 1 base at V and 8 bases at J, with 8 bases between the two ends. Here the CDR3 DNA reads TGTGCCTGGAGTGACTTCCTGGAAGCTTTCTTT. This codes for CAWSDFLEAFF. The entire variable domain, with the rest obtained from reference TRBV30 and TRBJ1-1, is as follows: SQTIHQWPATLVQPVGSPLSLECTVEGTSNPNLYWYRQAAGRGLQLLFYSVGIGQISSEVPQNLSASRPQDRQFILSSKKLLLSDSGFYLCAWSDFLEAFFGQGTRLTVV.

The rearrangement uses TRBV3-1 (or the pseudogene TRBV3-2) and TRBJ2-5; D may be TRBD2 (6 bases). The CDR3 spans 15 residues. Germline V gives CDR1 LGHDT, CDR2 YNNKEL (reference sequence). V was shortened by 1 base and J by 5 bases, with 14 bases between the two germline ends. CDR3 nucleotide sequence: TGTGCCAGCAGCCAAGCGGCGGCGGGGTTGGAGACCCAGTACTTC. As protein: CASSQAAAGLETQYF.

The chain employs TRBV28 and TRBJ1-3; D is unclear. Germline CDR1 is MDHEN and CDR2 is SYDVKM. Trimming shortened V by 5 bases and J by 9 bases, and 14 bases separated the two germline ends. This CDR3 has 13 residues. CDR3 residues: CASSMRSLATIYF. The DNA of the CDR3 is TGTGCCAGCAGTATGAGATCCCTCGCCACCATATATTTT.

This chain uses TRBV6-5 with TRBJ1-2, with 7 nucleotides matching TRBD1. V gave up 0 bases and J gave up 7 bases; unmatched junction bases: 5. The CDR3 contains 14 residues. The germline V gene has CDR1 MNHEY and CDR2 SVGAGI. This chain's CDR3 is CASSYSDRAGGYTF. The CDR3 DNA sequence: TGTGCCAGCAGTTACTCAGACAGGGCGGGTGGCTACACCTTC.